These 29 T cell receptor beta chains were all obtained from the same sample, sequenced in a study of blood T cells in healthy people across ages. The use of a sample-barcoded 5' primer and a J-beta primer mix characterized a second PCR of about 7 to 12 cycles. MiXCR, run by TCRdb on the 5' RACE reads, gives a single entry per CDR3 protein. The repertoire consists of around 1,100,000 distinct CDR3 sequences, with 35% to 40% occurring once and the leading ten covering roughly 13%. The sequenced material came from blood. The origin of the receptors is a man aged 18-30 years in good health.

V usage is TRBV6-5 and J usage is TRBJ2-2; unclear D gene. V lost 0 bases and J lost 8, with 10 bases in between. Germline assignment: CDR1 MNHEY and CDR2 SVGAGI. The CDR3 is 14 residues long. The CDR3 bases are TGTGCCAGCAGTTACTCGAAGTTCGGGGGGGAGCTGTTTTTT. This translates into CASSYSKFGGELFF.

In DNA, the CDR3 is TGTGCCAGCAGTTACACCACGCCTACAGGGGATTATAGCAATCAGCCCCAGCATTTT. Translating gives CASSYTTPTGDYSNQPQHF. The V and J genes are TRBV6-5 and TRBJ1-5; 7 nucleotides agree with TRBD1. The CDR3 sequence is 19 residues long. Per the germline V gene, CDR1 is MNHEY and CDR2 is SVGAGI. The V and J ends lost 2 bases and 0 bases, in that order; junction bases with no gene match: 13.

This clonotype was observed a handful of times. The V call is TRBV12-3 or TRBV12-4, the J call TRBJ1-2; 8 bases map to TRBD1. The CDR3 has 14 amino acids. The V segment lost 6 bases and the J segment 0 bases; nucleotides outside the gene matches: 3. In DNA form, the CDR3 reads TGTGCCAGCAGGCCGACAGGGGCTAACTATGGCTACACCTTC. Amino acids: CASRPTGANYGYTF.

This chain joins TRBV7-6 and TRBJ2-7; D uncertain. The V gene lost 5 bases and the J gene lost 1 base, with 12 bases spanning the gap. The CDR3 sequence is 14 residues long. CDR1 and CDR2 from the germline V gene are SGHVS and FNYEAQ. The CDR3 sequence: CASSPLILSYEQYF. Here the CDR3 DNA reads TGTGCCAGCAGCCCGTTAATTCTTTCCTACGAGCAGTACTTC.

To note about this clonotype: The junction departs from germline at one end; a sequencing error may be responsible. The CDR3 loop is CASRSGGSERYF. For the CDR3, the DNA is TGTGCCAGCAGGTCCGGAGGGTCCGAGCGGTACTTC. The V and J genes are TRBV6-1 and TRBJ2-7, with D possibly being TRBD2 (6 bases). Germline values: CDR1 MNHNS, CDR2 SASEGT. CDR3 length: 12 amino acids.

This clonotype has only a few counts. The rearrangement joins TRBV21-1 to TRBJ2-5. TRBV21-1 is termed a pseudogene. This CDR3 has 11 amino acids. CDR3 nucleotide sequence: TGTGCCAGCAGCAAATACGGGACCCAGTACTTC. This encodes CASSKYGTQYF.

CDR3 sequence (DNA): TGCAGTGCTAGAGATCTTGTGGCAGGGGGCGCCCCCCAGCATTTT. This sequence encodes CSARDLVAGGAPQHF. The gene calls are TRBV20-1 and TRBJ1-5; 8 bases are a match to TRBD1. CDR3 size: 15 residues. The germline CDR1 and CDR2 sequences are DFQATT and SNEGSKA (reference sequence). The V gene end was trimmed by 0 bases and the J gene end by 10 bases; junction bases not matched to a gene: 11.

This rearrangement joins TRBV7-8 to TRBJ1-2, with D perhaps matching TRBD1 (6 bases). Germline values: CDR1 SGHVS, CDR2 FQNEAQ. This CDR3 has 17 amino acids. The germline V and J ends were trimmed by 8 bases and 9 bases, with 31 bases remaining between them. The CDR3 is CASQPDRWPPPTTRYTF. The CDR3 DNA sequence: TGTGCCAGCCAACCGGACAGATGGCCTCCCCCTACTACTCGCTACACCTTC.

This clonotype was seen a few times. The chain uses TRBV6-2 or TRBV6-3 and TRBJ2-5; D is unresolved. Germline V gene sequence: CDR1 MNHEY, CDR2 SVGEGT. Trimming cost V 6 bases and J 5 bases, with 7 bases left between them. The CDR3 runs to 11 residues. CDR3 sequence reads: CASRKFETQYF. The CDR3 DNA follows: TGTGCCAGCAGGAAGTTCGAGACCCAGTACTTC.

In its sample, this clonotype was seen a few times. V is TRBV27 and J is TRBJ1-2; 7 nucleotides agree with TRBD1. CDR1 and CDR2 from the germline V gene are MNHEY and SMNVEV (reference sequence). V lost 4 bases and J lost 8; bases outside the gene matches: 10. The CDR3 length is 14 residues. The CDR3: CASSSQGGIYGYTF. The CDR3 DNA follows: TGTGCCAGCAGTTCCCAGGGGGGAATATACGGCTACACCTTC.

This clonotype has just a few counts. The J gene is TRBJ2-5, the V gene TRBV5-1; 8 nucleotides match TRBD2. V shed 4 bases, J shed 2 bases, and the junction held 4 bases outside the gene matches. The CDR3 is 14 residues long. CDR1 and CDR2 from the germline V gene are SGHRS and YFSETQ. The CDR3 here is CASSAGTSQETQYF. The CDR3 bases are TGCGCCAGCAGCGCCGGGACTAGTCAAGAGACCCAGTACTTC.

This clonotype was counted between two and nine times. This chain uses TRBV10-3 with TRBJ1-6; D gene unclear. Trimming shortened V by 7 bases and J by 9 bases, and 13 bases separated the two germline ends. This CDR3 is built from 13 residues. Germline V CDR1 and CDR2: ENHRY, SYGVKD. CDR3 amino acids: CAINVDRISPLHF. The CDR3 region has the DNA TGTGCCATCAATGTGGACCGCATTTCACCCCTCCACTTT.

Comments on this clonotype: The conserved final phenylalanine or tryptophan is absent from the CDR3, which likely points to a read error. Because the CDR3's place on the DNA is in doubt, the DNA is left out and the CDR3 is given as listed by TCRdb. The chain employs TRBV7-2 and TRBJ2-1; the table gives TRBD1 as D, unverified against the DNA. The CDR3 has 16 amino acids, counting both end residues. CDR1 SGHTA and CDR2 FQGNSA come from the germline V gene. CDR3 in amino acids: CASSPTTGQESYTFGS.

The chain carries TRBV7-8 and TRBJ1-1; 8 nucleotides agree with TRBD1. Germline values: CDR1 SGHVS, CDR2 FQNEAQ. Trimming at V came to 8 bases and at J to 3 bases, leaving 8 bases not matched to a gene. The CDR3 totals 14 residues. The CDR3 spells CASSRTGRDTEAFF. As DNA, the CDR3 is TGTGCCAGCTCCAGGACAGGGAGGGACACTGAAGCTTTCTTT.

In this sample, this clonotype turned up a few times. The genes are TRBV6-2 or TRBV6-3 and TRBJ1-1; D unresolved. The ends were cut back, 5 bases at V and 1 base at J, with 8 bases in the middle. The CDR3 is 13 amino acids. Germline V gene lookup returns CDR1 MNHEY and CDR2 SVGEGT. DNA for the CDR3: TGTGCCAGCAGTGGTGCAGAGAACACTGAAGCTTTCTTT. Translating it yields CASSGAENTEAFF.

The chain uses TRBV29-1 and TRBJ2-5; possibly TRBD1 for D (5 bases). The V gene lost 0 bases and the J gene lost 1 base, with 6 bases spanning the gap. The CDR3 is 13 residues long. Per the germline V gene, CDR1 is SQVTM and CDR2 is ANQGSEA. Here the CDR3 reads CSVEDTGQETQYF. The CDR3, as DNA: TGCAGCGTTGAAGACACAGGCCAAGAGACCCAGTACTTC.

This clonotype was seen more than once but under ten times. The V gene is TRBV20-1, the J gene TRBJ2-5; the match to TRBD1 covers 7 bases. The V gene's germline CDR1 is DFQATT and CDR2 SNEGSKA (reference sequence). CDR3 length: 14 residues. V gave up 0 bases and J gave up 11 bases; unmatched junction bases: 12. The CDR3 DNA sequence: TGCAGTGCTAGAGACCCGGGGACAGTTGATGAGCAGTACTTC. It yields the protein CSARDPGTVDEQYF.

This sequence joins TRBV4-1 and TRBJ1-5; a possible D gene is TRBD1 (6 bases). Looked up from germline, CDR1 is MGHRA and CDR2 is YSYEKL. Trimming took 1 base from V and 4 from J, leaving 14 bases between them. CDR3 length: 16 residues. The CDR3 DNA reads TGCGCCAGCAGCCAAGGGATAATACAGGGTAATCAGCCCCAGCATTTT. Its protein is CASSQGIIQGNQPQHF.

V is TRBV20-1 and J is TRBJ2-3, with TRBD2 matching 10 bases. J was trimmed by 1 base and V by 6 bases; bases with no gene match: 10. CDR1 DFQATT and CDR2 SNEGSKA come from the germline V gene (reference sequence). The CDR3 spans 16 residues. The CDR3: CSALSLAGARTDTQYF. The CDR3 nucleotides read TGCAGTGCCCTTAGTCTAGCGGGGGCCCGCACAGATACGCAGTATTTT.

This clonotype occurred a few times. The chain recombines TRBV27 with TRBJ1-1, with D possibly matching TRBD1 (6 bases). The V end was cut by 4 bases, the J end by 3 bases, with 12 bases between. Germline V gene data show CDR1 as MNHEY and CDR2 as SMNVEV (reference sequence). This CDR3 comprises 14 residues. DNA of the CDR3: TGTGCCAGCAGTTCCAGGGGTCTATACACTGAAGCTTTCTTT. Protein sequence: CASSSRGLYTEAFF.

The gene calls are TRBV9 and TRBJ1-1, with 7 bases fitting TRBD1. The V and J ends lost 2 bases and 0 bases, in that order; junction bases with no gene match: 4. The CDR3 contains 15 residues. The V gene's germline CDR1 is SGDLS and CDR2 YYNGEE. The DNA for the CDR3 is TGTGCCAGCAGCGTGGGGACAGTCATGAACACTGAAGCTTTCTTT. This codes for CASSVGTVMNTEAFF.

The genes are TRBV6-6 and TRBJ2-1; D is unresolved. The CDR3 runs 12 residues. CDR1 is MNHNY, CDR2 SVGAGI, per germline (reference sequence). Trimming removed 8 bases from V and 9 bases from J, with 14 bases in between. In DNA, the CDR3 is TGTGCCAGCGCACTATCCCTCGGTGAGCAGTTCTTC. This codes for CASALSLGEQFF.

The chain is built from TRBV10-3 and TRBJ2-2; D unresolved. The CDR3 has 12 residues. The ends were cut back, 9 bases at V and 3 bases at J, with 8 bases in the middle. CDR1 ENHRY and CDR2 SYGVKD come from the germline V gene. The CDR3 DNA follows: TGTGCCATACATGGAGACACCGGGGAGCTGTTTTTT. Translating gives CAIHGDTGELFF.

The table lists this clonotype with a few counts. The gene calls are TRBV6-2 or TRBV6-3 and TRBJ1-5; D is unresolved. This CDR3 contains 14 residues. Germline V lookup: CDR1 MNHEY, CDR2 SVGEGT. V lost 5 bases and J lost 1, with 9 bases in between. Written as DNA, the CDR3 is TGTGCCAGCAGTCTCCCACCGAGCAATCAGCCCCAGCATTTT. This gives the protein CASSLPPSNQPQHF.

This clonotype occurred once. V is TRBV5-1 and J is TRBJ2-2; maybe TRBD1 (5 bases). V was clipped by 1 base and J by 4 bases, with 14 bases between them. In germline, CDR1 is SGHRS, CDR2 YFSETQ. The CDR3 loop spans 16 amino acids. CDR3 sequence (DNA): TGCGCCAGCAGCTTGTGGTCCGACAGAGCCACCGGGGAGCTGTTTTTT. Amino acids: CASSLWSDRATGELFF.

This clonotype was found many times. The CDR3 here is CASSPDSTDTQYF. CDR3 in DNA: TGCGCCAGCAGCCCAGACAGCACAGATACGCAGTATTTT. The chain employs TRBV5-1 and TRBJ2-3; D gene ambiguous. The germline V and J ends were trimmed by 4 bases and 0 bases, with 6 bases remaining between them. Germline V gene sequence: CDR1 SGHRS, CDR2 YFSETQ. This CDR3 contains 13 residues.

This clonotype was seen a few times. The chain is built from TRBV4-3 and TRBJ2-7; D perhaps matches TRBD2 (5 bases). CDR3 size: 16 residues. Trimming cost V 0 bases and J 3 bases, with 15 bases left between them. Germline V gene sequence: CDR1 LGHNA, CDR2 YSLEER. The CDR3 coding sequence is TGCGCCAGCAGCCAAGATGATCCTCGGGGAATCTACGAGCAGTACTTC. It codes for CASSQDDPRGIYEQYF.

V is TRBV6-5 and J is TRBJ2-7, with 12 bases lining up with TRBD1. The CDR3 contains 17 residues. V was clipped by 4 bases and J by 0 bases; unmatched bases: 7. Germline-derived CDR1 and CDR2 are MNHEY and SVGAGI. CDR3 DNA sequence: TGTGCCAGCAGTTTCGTACCGGGACAGGGGGCCTCCTACGAGCAGTACTTC. This encodes CASSFVPGQGASYEQYF.

J is TRBJ1-1 and V is TRBV4-3; no reliable D call. The CDR3 loop spans 14 amino acids. Between the trimmed V and J ends, which lost 1 base and 13 bases, there was a span of 19 bases. CDR1 and CDR2 (germline): LGHNA, YSLEER. The CDR3 sequence is CASSQVRNQGGGFF. The CDR3 DNA follows: TGCGCCAGCAGCCAAGTACGCAACCAAGGAGGTGGTTTCTTT.